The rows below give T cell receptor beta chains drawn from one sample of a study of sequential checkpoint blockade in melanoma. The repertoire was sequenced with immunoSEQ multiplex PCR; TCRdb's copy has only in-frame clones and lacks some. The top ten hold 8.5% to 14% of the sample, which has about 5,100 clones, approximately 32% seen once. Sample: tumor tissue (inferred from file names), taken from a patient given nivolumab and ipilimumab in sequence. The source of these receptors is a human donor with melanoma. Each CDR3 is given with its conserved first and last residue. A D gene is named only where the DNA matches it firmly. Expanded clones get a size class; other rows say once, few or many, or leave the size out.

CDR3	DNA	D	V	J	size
CAWRDKLQGPSTDTQYF	TGTGCCTGGAGGGATAAACTACAGGGACCTAGCACAGATACGCAGTATTTT	.	TRBV30	TRBJ2-3	few
CASSLKGYYGYTF	TGTGCCAGCAGCCTAAAGGGATACTATGGCTACACCTTC	.	TRBV14	TRBJ1-2	.
CSVVGTSGGYIQYF	TGCAGCGTTGTAGGGACTAGCGGGGGTTACATTCAGTACTTC	TRBD2	TRBV29-1	TRBJ2-4	.
CASSTASRSHSRANVLTF	TGCGCCAGCAGTACTGCATCAAGATCGCACAGTCGGGCCAACGTCCTGACTTTC	.	TRBV10-1	TRBJ2-6	.
CASSSGGYNEQFF	TGTGCCAGTTCGTCGGGAGGGTACAATGAGCAGTTCTTC	TRBD2	TRBV19	TRBJ2-1	few
CASSEAGGFFVYNEQFF	TGTGCCAGCAGTGAAGCGGGAGGATTTTTCGTTTACAATGAGCAGTTCTTC	TRBD2	TRBV9	TRBJ2-1	once
CASSWTSGGINQETQYF	TGTGCCAGCAGCTGGACTAGCGGGGGTATCAATCAAGAGACCCAGTACTTC	TRBD2	TRBV6-8	TRBJ2-5	.
CAWSTRGWGTEAFF	TGTGCCTGGAGTACCCGGGGTTGGGGGACTGAAGCTTTCTTT	.	TRBV30	TRBJ1-1	.
CASSVGQGGRETQYF	TGTGCCAGCAGCGTAGGGCAGGGAGGGAGAGAGACCCAGTACTTC	TRBD2	TRBV9	TRBJ2-5	few
CASTLDLGWDRGSNQPQHF	TGTGCCAGCACTCTAGACCTCGGGTGGGACAGGGGAAGCAATCAGCCCCAGCATTTT	TRBD1	TRBV12-5	TRBJ1-5	large
CASSLFTGDTEAFF	TGTGCCAGCAGCTTATTTACAGGGGACACTGAAGCTTTCTTT	TRBD1	TRBV11-3	TRBJ1-1	few
CASSLGQGRAYEQYF	TGTGCCAGCAGCCTCGGACAGGGGCGAGCCTACGAGCAGTACTTC	TRBD1	TRBV6-8	TRBJ2-7	.
CASSEGHREGNTIYF	TGTGCCAGCAGTGAAGGTCACAGGGAAGGAAACACCATATATTTT	.	TRBV9	TRBJ1-3	.
CASSFGQANTEAFF	TGTGCCAGCAGTTTCGGGCAGGCGAACACTGAAGCTTTCTTT	.	TRBV27	TRBJ1-1	few
CASSYGHADTQYF	TGTGCCAGCAGTTACGGGCACGCAGATACGCAGTATTTT	.	TRBV6-8	TRBJ2-3	.
CASSMGQVAQYF	TGTGCCAGCAGCATGGGACAGGTGGCACAGTACTTC	TRBD1	TRBV28	TRBJ2-7	medium-sized
CASTTPWTQFSGNTIYF	TGTGCCAGTACCACGCCCTGGACACAATTCTCTGGAAACACCATATATTTT	.	TRBV19	TRBJ1-3	.
CASSNTPENTEAFF	TGTGCCAGTAGTAATACTCCGGAGAACACTGAAGCTTTCTTT	.	TRBV19	TRBJ1-1	.
CASSHQWTGGTYEQYF	TGTGCCAGCAGCCACCAATGGACAGGGGGCACCTACGAGCAGTACTTC	TRBD1	TRBV14	TRBJ2-7	.
CASSLAVLPGRETQYF	TGCGCCAGCAGCTTGGCCGTTCTCCCGGGGCGAGAGACCCAGTACTTC	.	TRBV5-1	TRBJ2-5	.
CASSPLGRGEKLFF	TGTGCCAGCAGCCCACTGGGGAGGGGAGAAAAACTGTTTTTT	.	TRBV9	TRBJ1-4	.
CASRQGSNEQFF	TGTGCCAGCAGACAGGGGTCCAATGAGCAGTTCTTC	TRBD1	TRBV6-8	TRBJ2-1	few
CASSQDKPGDYRNVEQFF	TGCGCCAGCAGTCAAGATAAGCCAGGGGATTACCGTAACGTAGAGCAGTTCTTC	.	TRBV23-1	TRBJ2-1	.
CASSPGPGGASTGELFF	TGTGCCAGCTCACCGGGCCCAGGGGGAGCCAGCACCGGGGAGCTGTTTTTT	TRBD1	TRBV18	TRBJ2-2	.
CAIRGGAYEQYF	TGCGCCATCAGGGGGGGTGCGTACGAGCAGTACTTC	.	TRBV10-2	TRBJ2-7	.
CASSLQGTTAGELFF	TGTGCCAGCAGTTTACAGGGTACCACCGCCGGGGAGCTGTTTTTT	.	TRBV6-8	TRBJ2-2	many
CAWSEDRELETQYF	TGTGCCTGGAGTGAGGACAGGGAATTAGAGACCCAGTACTTC	TRBD1	TRBV30	TRBJ2-5	medium-sized
CASSLVAMAYEQYF	TGTGCCAGCAGCTTAGTGGCGATGGCCTACGAGCAGTACTTC	.	TRBV7-6	TRBJ2-7	few
CASSWTGDTGELFF	TGTGCCAGCAGTTGGACAGGGGACACCGGGGAGCTGTTTTTT	TRBD1	TRBV6-8	TRBJ2-2	large
CASSSHSDLTDTQYF	TGTGCCAGCAGTTCCCACAGCGACCTCACAGATACGCAGTATTTT	.	TRBV6-7	TRBJ2-3	.
CASSLGPGSGNTIYF	TGTGCCAGCAGCTTAGGGCCTGGATCTGGAAACACCATATATTTT	.	TRBV7-7	TRBJ1-3	few
CASSQGAGAHVEQFF	TGCGCCAGCAGCCAAGGTGCAGGGGCGCACGTTGAGCAGTTCTTC	.	TRBV23-1	TRBJ2-1	.
CASSFRDYEQYF	TGTGCCAGCAGTTTTAGGGATTACGAGCAGTACTTC	.	TRBV28	TRBJ2-7	few
CASSQLPGQVDEKLFF	TGTGCCAGCTCACAACTTCCGGGACAGGTGGATGAAAAACTGTTTTTT	TRBD1	TRBV18	TRBJ1-4	.
CASSYQQTRTGANTGELFF	TGTGCCAGCAGTTACCAACAAACCCGGACAGGAGCGAACACCGGGGAGCTGTTTTTT	TRBD1	TRBV28	TRBJ2-2	.
CASSEGQGAYEQYF	TGTGCCAGCAGTGAAGGGCAGGGGGCCTACGAGCAGTACTTC	TRBD1	TRBV6-7	TRBJ2-7	.
CASSPGQANYGYTF	TGTGCCAGCAGCCCGGGACAGGCTAACTATGGCTACACCTTC	TRBD1	TRBV11-3	TRBJ1-2	.
CASSLAGNVGDSEQFF	TGCGCCAGCAGCTTGGCCGGGAATGTAGGGGACTCTGAGCAGTTCTTC	.	TRBV5-1	TRBJ2-1	.
CATRDRGSYEQYF	TGTGCCACCCGGGACAGGGGTTCCTACGAGCAGTACTTC	TRBD1	TRBV19	TRBJ2-7	medium-sized
CASSQDRGGEQFF	TGCGCCAGCAGCCAAGATCGGGGTGGTGAGCAGTTCTTC	.	TRBV23-1	TRBJ2-1	few
CSVDRGLYGYTF	TGCAGCGTTGACAGGGGGCTCTATGGCTACACCTTC	TRBD1	TRBV29-1	TRBJ1-2	.
CSLAGTSDQETQYF	TGCAGCTTGGCGGGTACTAGCGACCAAGAGACCCAGTACTTC	TRBD2	TRBV29-1	TRBJ2-5	.
CASSQRWGQETQYF	TGTGCCAGCTCACAGCGATGGGGCCAAGAGACCCAGTACTTC	.	TRBV18	TRBJ2-5	.
CASRWDRESQPQHF	TGTGCCAGCCGGTGGGACAGGGAGAGTCAGCCCCAGCATTTT	TRBD1	TRBV12-5	TRBJ1-5	few
CAAGSGSSSYEQYF	TGTGCCGCCGGTAGCGGGAGCAGCTCCTACGAGCAGTACTTC	TRBD2	TRBV28	TRBJ2-7	.